This T cell receptor (beta chain) came from a study of human T cells and chemical hapten exposure. TCRdb passed the RACE reads through MiXCR, listing each CDR3 protein once. The repertoire has about 49,000 distinct CDR3 sequences, about 9% of them found once; the top ten carry roughly 4%. This clonotype was picked up a small number of times. Its specificity is not known. Per the germline V gene, CDR1 is SGHRS and CDR2 is YFSETQ. This CDR3 region has 16 residues. V lost 0 bases, J lost 5 bases, and 9 bases stayed unmatched. Sample time point: patch test 1, 2 weeks after DPC sensitization. Indicated treatment: therapeutic diphenylcyclopropenone sensitization with weekly scalp DPC. Regarding the study as a whole: With DPC sensitization, TCRs exceeding 1 in 1000 frequency showed no change.

The TCR sequence derives from a woman in her forties or fifties with alopecia areata. Some clones in this sample may be carry-over from other donors' samples. The sequences come from whole blood, collected in connection with sensitization to the hapten diphenylcyclopropenone (DPC). V is TRBV5-1 and J is TRBJ2-5; 8 bases agree with TRBD1. As DNA, the CDR3 is TGCGCCAGCAGCTTGGAGGGGCACAGGGGGTTTGAGACCCAGTACTTC. Translating gives CASSLEGHRGFETQYF.